These T cell receptor beta chains were read from a single sample in a study of cytomegalovirus exposure and HLA in healthy donors. Clones were read by immunoSEQ multiplex PCR, and TCRdb kept only the in-frame ones, dropping some. This table has 110,000 or so clones, approximately 80% appearing once. Sequencing input: PBMCs. The origin of the receptors is a woman in her late teens or twenties in good health and CMV-seronegative. The CDR3 runs from the conserved cysteine through the conserved F or W. The D gene is left open where the match is weak. Clone size is shown for a subset of rows, as once, few, many or a class of expanded clone.

D gene: .
V gene: TRBV28
J gene: TRBJ1-3
clone size: .
CDR3 DNA: TGTGCCAGCAGCTGGCGGGGCGTCACTGGAAACACCATATATTTT
CDR3 protein: CASSWRGVTGNTIYF

D gene: .
V gene: TRBV27
J gene: TRBJ2-2
clone size: .
CDR3 DNA: TGTGCCAGCAGTTTGAAGCGGGTGAACACCGGGGAGCTGTTTTTT
CDR3 protein: CASSLKRVNTGELFF

D gene: .
V gene: TRBV7-3
J gene: TRBJ1-1
clone size: .
CDR3 DNA: TGTGCCAGCAACCCCGGGGGTGGGGACACTGAAGCTTTCTTT
CDR3 protein: CASNPGGGDTEAFF

D gene: TRBD1
V gene: TRBV19
J gene: TRBJ1-5
clone size: .
CDR3 DNA: TGTGCCAGTAGTATAGGGACAGGGGGTGCCGACAATCAGCCCCAGCATTTT
CDR3 protein: CASSIGTGGADNQPQHF

D gene: TRBD1
V gene: TRBV5-1
J gene: TRBJ1-1
clone size: .
CDR3 DNA: TGCGCCAGCAGCTTGACAGGGGAATGGACCACTGAAGCTTTCTTT
CDR3 protein: CASSLTGEWTTEAFF

D gene: .
V gene: TRBV19
J gene: TRBJ1-3
clone size: .
CDR3 DNA: TGTGCCAGTAGTATAGTAGCAGGGTGGTCATCTGGAAACACCATATATTTT
CDR3 protein: CASSIVAGWSSGNTIYF

D gene: TRBD1
V gene: TRBV18
J gene: TRBJ2-5
clone size: few
CDR3 DNA: TGTGCCAGCTCACCCGGACAGGGGGGCTTAGAAGAGACCCAGTACTTC
CDR3 protein: CASSPGQGGLEETQYF

D gene: TRBD1
V gene: TRBV7-9
J gene: TRBJ2-4
clone size: once
CDR3 DNA: TGTTCCAGCAGCTTACAAGGGGGCGAGGACATTCAGTACTTC
CDR3 protein: CSSSLQGGEDIQYF

D gene: .
V gene: TRBV1
J gene: TRBJ2-5
clone size: .
CDR3 DNA: TGCACCAGGGCCCCTAGCGGGTATCAAGAGACCCAGTACTTC
CDR3 protein: CTRAPSGYQETQYF

D gene: .
V gene: TRBV7-2
J gene: TRBJ2-7
clone size: .
CDR3 DNA: TGTGCCAGCAGCCCTACAGGGAGCTCCTACGAGCAGTACTTC
CDR3 protein: CASSPTGSSYEQYF

D gene: .
V gene: TRBV19
J gene: TRBJ2-1
clone size: .
CDR3 DNA: TGTGCCAGTAGTACACTGCTACCCTACAATGAGCAGTTCTTC
CDR3 protein: CASSTLLPYNEQFF

D gene: .
V gene: TRBV30
J gene: TRBJ1-2
clone size: .
CDR3 DNA: TGTGCCTGGAAGGCGGGCTGGGACTATGGCTACACCTTC
CDR3 protein: CAWKAGWDYGYTF

D gene: TRBD1
V gene: TRBV5-1
J gene: TRBJ1-2
clone size: .
CDR3 DNA: TGCGCCAGCAGCCCATGGACAGGGGGAAACTATGGCTACACCTTC
CDR3 protein: CASSPWTGGNYGYTF

D gene: TRBD2
V gene: TRBV4-1
J gene: TRBJ2-7
clone size: once
CDR3 DNA: TGCGCCAGCAGCCAAATTCGACTAGCGGGTGGCTCGGGCGAGCAGTACTTC
CDR3 protein: CASSQIRLAGGSGEQYF

D gene: TRBD2
V gene: TRBV15
J gene: TRBJ2-7
clone size: .
CDR3 DNA: TGTGCCACCAGCAGCCTCGGACTAGCGGGAATCTACGAGCAGTACTTC
CDR3 protein: CATSSLGLAGIYEQYF

D gene: .
V gene: TRBV19
J gene: TRBJ1-3
clone size: .
CDR3 DNA: TGTGCCAGTAGTACCCGGGGGGCCCGGGCGCATGGAAACACCATATATTTT
CDR3 protein: CASSTRGARAHGNTIYF

D gene: .
V gene: TRBV5-1
J gene: TRBJ2-3
clone size: .
CDR3 DNA: TGCGCCAGCAGCTTGGACAGGGCCACAGATACGCAGTATTTT
CDR3 protein: CASSLDRATDTQYF

D gene: .
V gene: TRBV25-1
J gene: TRBJ1-4
clone size: .
CDR3 DNA: TGTGCCAGCAGTGAATTCGCGGGCAATGAAAAACTGTTTTTT
CDR3 protein: CASSEFAGNEKLFF

D gene: TRBD2
V gene: TRBV5-4
J gene: TRBJ2-7
clone size: .
CDR3 DNA: TGTGCCAGCAGTCCCGGGGGGTTCCACGAGCAGTACTTC
CDR3 protein: CASSPGGFHEQYF

D gene: .
V gene: TRBV7-2
J gene: TRBJ1-5
clone size: .
CDR3 DNA: TGTGCCAGCAGCTCAAAATCGGGGGGGTATCAGCCCCAGCATTTT
CDR3 protein: CASSSKSGGYQPQHF

D gene: .
V gene: TRBV6-1
J gene: TRBJ2-3
clone size: .
CDR3 DNA: TGTGCCAGCAGCCCGTGGCAGGGAAGTACAGATACGCAGTATTTT
CDR3 protein: CASSPWQGSTDTQYF

D gene: TRBD2
V gene: TRBV11-2
J gene: TRBJ2-1
clone size: once
CDR3 DNA: TGTGCCAGCAGCCAAGCGGGAGTGGCCTCCTACAATGAGCAGTTCTTC
CDR3 protein: CASSQAGVASYNEQFF

D gene: .
V gene: TRBV7-9
J gene: TRBJ1-2
clone size: .
CDR3 DNA: TGTGCCAGCAGTTCCGGGGACTCGCTCTATGGCTACACCTTC
CDR3 protein: CASSSGDSLYGYTF

D gene: TRBD1
V gene: TRBV11-2
J gene: TRBJ1-2
clone size: .
CDR3 DNA: TGTGCCAGCAGCTTAAGTGGACAGGAGAATTTCTATGGCTACACCTTC
CDR3 protein: CASSLSGQENFYGYTF

D gene: .
V gene: TRBV12-5
J gene: TRBJ1-1
clone size: .
CDR3 DNA: TGTGCTAGTGGTTTGGTACAGACTGAAGCTTTCTTT
CDR3 protein: CASGLVQTEAFF

D gene: TRBD1
V gene: TRBV7-9
J gene: TRBJ1-1
clone size: few
CDR3 DNA: TGTGCCAGCAGCTTAGTTACAGGGGGGGAAGCTTTCTTT
CDR3 protein: CASSLVTGGEAFF

D gene: .
V gene: TRBV9
J gene: TRBJ2-3
clone size: .
CDR3 DNA: TGTGCCAGCAGCGCTAGTGCAGATACGCAGTATTTT
CDR3 protein: CASSASADTQYF

D gene: TRBD1
V gene: TRBV6-1
J gene: TRBJ2-5
clone size: once
CDR3 DNA: TGTGCCAGTTACCCGTGGACAGGGAGTTCAGAGACCCAGTACTTC
CDR3 protein: CASYPWTGSSETQYF

D gene: .
V gene: TRBV7-9
J gene: TRBJ2-1
clone size: .
CDR3 DNA: TGTGCCAGCAGCCCGTCTCTTAGCTCCTACAATGAGCAGTTCTTC
CDR3 protein: CASSPSLSSYNEQFF

D gene: .
V gene: TRBV10-2
J gene: TRBJ2-1
clone size: .
CDR3 DNA: TGCGCCAGCAGTATCCAGTACTACAATGAGCAGTTCTTC
CDR3 protein: CASSIQYYNEQFF

D gene: .
V gene: TRBV5-1
J gene: TRBJ1-3
clone size: .
CDR3 DNA: TGCGCCAGCAGCCCGGACAGCGCAGGCACCATATATTTT
CDR3 protein: CASSPDSAGTIYF

D gene: .
V gene: TRBV5-5
J gene: TRBJ2-2
clone size: .
CDR3 DNA: TGTGCCAGCAGCTTTACAACCGGGGAGCTGTTTTTT
CDR3 protein: CASSFTTGELFF

D gene: TRBD1
V gene: TRBV5-5
J gene: TRBJ2-7
clone size: .
CDR3 DNA: TGTGCCAGCAACCCCAGGGGGCGACCTCTCGAGCAGTACTTC
CDR3 protein: CASNPRGRPLEQYF

D gene: TRBD2
V gene: TRBV18
J gene: TRBJ2-1
clone size: .
CDR3 DNA: TGTGCCAGCTCACCAGATAGCGGGGGATACAATGAGCAGTTCTTC
CDR3 protein: CASSPDSGGYNEQFF

D gene: TRBD1
V gene: TRBV6-5
J gene: TRBJ1-5
clone size: .
CDR3 DNA: TGTGCCAGCAGCCCACAGGGGTCGCTTAATCAGCCCCAGCATTTT
CDR3 protein: CASSPQGSLNQPQHF

D gene: .
V gene: TRBV27
J gene: TRBJ2-7
clone size: .
CDR3 DNA: TGTGCCAGCAGTTCCATAGCGGCCTCCTACGAGCAGTACTTC
CDR3 protein: CASSSIAASYEQYF

D gene: TRBD2
V gene: TRBV5-4
J gene: TRBJ2-7
clone size: .
CDR3 DNA: TGTGCCAGCAGCTTGTCTCTAGCGGGAAACTACGAGCAGTACTTC
CDR3 protein: CASSLSLAGNYEQYF

D gene: TRBD2
V gene: TRBV27
J gene: TRBJ2-7
clone size: few
CDR3 DNA: TGTGCCAGCAATCTAGCGGGAGGCCGTGACGAGCAGTACTTC
CDR3 protein: CASNLAGGRDEQYF

D gene: .
V gene: TRBV9
J gene: TRBJ1-6
clone size: .
CDR3 DNA: TGTGCCAGCAGCGTAGGTCGGGGGACCTCCTATAATTCACCCCTCCACTTT
CDR3 protein: CASSVGRGTSYNSPLHF

D gene: .
V gene: TRBV2
J gene: TRBJ1-2
clone size: .
CDR3 DNA: TGTGCCTTTCGGGGTTCCTATGGCTACACCTTC
CDR3 protein: CAFRGSYGYTF

D gene: .
V gene: TRBV9
J gene: TRBJ2-6
clone size: .
CDR3 DNA: TGTGCCAGCAGCCCCTGGGAGGGGACACTCATCAACTCTGGGGCCAACGGCCTGACTTTC
CDR3 protein: CASSPWEGTLINSGANGLTF

D gene: TRBD1
V gene: TRBV7-9
J gene: TRBJ2-5
clone size: .
CDR3 DNA: TGTGCCAGCAGCTCCCCCGGGACAGGGATTATGGAGACCCAGTACTTC
CDR3 protein: CASSSPGTGIMETQYF

D gene: TRBD2
V gene: TRBV7-2
J gene: TRBJ2-7
clone size: .
CDR3 DNA: TGTGCCAGCAGCCGAAATATGCCGGGACTAACATCGTCCTACGAGCAGTACTTC
CDR3 protein: CASSRNMPGLTSSYEQYF

D gene: .
V gene: TRBV19
J gene: TRBJ1-5
clone size: few
CDR3 DNA: TGTGCCAGTAGCGCGGACAGAGGCCTAGGGGGCAATCAGCCCCAGCATTTT
CDR3 protein: CASSADRGLGGNQPQHF

D gene: .
V gene: TRBV5-1
J gene: TRBJ2-6
clone size: .
CDR3 DNA: TGCGCCAGCAGCTTGGCAGGGGCTGGGGCCAACGTCCTGACTTTC
CDR3 protein: CASSLAGAGANVLTF

D gene: TRBD1
V gene: TRBV7-2
J gene: TRBJ1-3
clone size: .
CDR3 DNA: TGTGCCAGCAGCTCCAGACAGGGTGCTGGAAACACCATATATTTT
CDR3 protein: CASSSRQGAGNTIYF

D gene: .
V gene: TRBV9
J gene: TRBJ2-2
clone size: .
CDR3 DNA: TGTGCCAGCAGCGTAGGGCTAGGGGCCACCGGGGAGCTGTTTTTT
CDR3 protein: CASSVGLGATGELFF

D gene: .
V gene: TRBV6-5
J gene: TRBJ1-1
clone size: .
CDR3 DNA: TGTGCCAGCACCACGGGGGGGCGCGGAGCTTTCTTT
CDR3 protein: CASTTGGRGAFF

D gene: TRBD2
V gene: TRBV12-5
J gene: TRBJ2-7
clone size: once
CDR3 DNA: TGTGCTAGTGGTCGTCTCAGCGGGGCTTCCTACGAGCAGTACTTC
CDR3 protein: CASGRLSGASYEQYF

D gene: TRBD1
V gene: TRBV9
J gene: TRBJ2-1
clone size: .
CDR3 DNA: TGTGCCAGCAGCGCCCGGGACAGGGGATTACATGAGCAGTTCTTC
CDR3 protein: CASSARDRGLHEQFF

D gene: .
V gene: TRBV4-1
J gene: TRBJ1-2
clone size: .
CDR3 DNA: TGCGCCAGCAGCCAAGAGGGTAGGCAGGATGGCTATGGCTACACCTTC
CDR3 protein: CASSQEGRQDGYGYTF

D gene: .
V gene: TRBV4-3
J gene: TRBJ1-2
clone size: .
CDR3 DNA: TGCGCCAGCAGCCAAGATAGGCAGACAGTGGACTATGGCTACACCTTC
CDR3 protein: CASSQDRQTVDYGYTF

D gene: .
V gene: TRBV6-4
J gene: TRBJ1-1
clone size: once
CDR3 DNA: TGTGCCAGCAGGGAGGGGTCTGAAGCTTTCTTT
CDR3 protein: CASREGSEAFF

D gene: .
V gene: TRBV7-9
J gene: TRBJ1-2
clone size: .
CDR3 DNA: TGTGCCAGCAGCTTATTATTACGACTCCCTGTCTACACCTTC
CDR3 protein: CASSLLLRLPVYTF

D gene: TRBD2
V gene: TRBV4-1
J gene: TRBJ2-3
clone size: .
CDR3 DNA: TGCGCCAGCAGCCAAAACCTAGCGGGGGGCACGGCAGATACGCAGTATTTT
CDR3 protein: CASSQNLAGGTADTQYF

D gene: TRBD2
V gene: TRBV4-2
J gene: TRBJ2-7
clone size: .
CDR3 DNA: TGTGCCAGCAGCCAGGATAGCGGGGGGGGCTCCTACGAGCAGTACTTC
CDR3 protein: CASSQDSGGGSYEQYF

D gene: TRBD1
V gene: TRBV11-3
J gene: TRBJ2-3
clone size: .
CDR3 DNA: TGTGCCAGCAGCAGTAGGACAGGGCCAGAGTCAGATACGCAGTATTTT
CDR3 protein: CASSSRTGPESDTQYF

D gene: TRBD1
V gene: TRBV7-3
J gene: TRBJ2-2
clone size: .
CDR3 DNA: TGTGCCAGCGGTATTGGGACAGGGCTCGCCGGGGAGCTGTTTTTT
CDR3 protein: CASGIGTGLAGELFF

D gene: .
V gene: TRBV4-2
J gene: TRBJ2-1
clone size: .
CDR3 DNA: TGTGCCAGCAGCCAAGAAGCCGGGACTCCCTACAATGAGCAGTTCTTC
CDR3 protein: CASSQEAGTPYNEQFF

D gene: .
V gene: TRBV4-2
J gene: TRBJ2-3
clone size: few
CDR3 DNA: TGTGCCAGCAGCCAGGCACTAGTCAGTAGGACAGATACGCAGTATTTT
CDR3 protein: CASSQALVSRTDTQYF